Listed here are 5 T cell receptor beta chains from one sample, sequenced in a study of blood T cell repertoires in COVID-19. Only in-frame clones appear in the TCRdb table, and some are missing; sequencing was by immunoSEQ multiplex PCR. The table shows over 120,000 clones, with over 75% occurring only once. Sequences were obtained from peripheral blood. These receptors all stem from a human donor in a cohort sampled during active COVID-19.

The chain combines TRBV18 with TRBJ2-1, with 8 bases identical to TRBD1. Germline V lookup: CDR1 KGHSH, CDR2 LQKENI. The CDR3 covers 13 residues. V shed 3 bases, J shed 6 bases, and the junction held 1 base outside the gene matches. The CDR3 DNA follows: TGTGCCAGCTCACCGGGACAGGTCAATGAGCAGTTCTTC. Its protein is CASSPGQVNEQFF.

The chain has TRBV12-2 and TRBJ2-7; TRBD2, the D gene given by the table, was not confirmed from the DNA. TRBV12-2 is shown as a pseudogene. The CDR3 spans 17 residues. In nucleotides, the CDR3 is TGTGCAAGTCGCTCCCCAAGGGGAGGGAAATTGGTCTACGAGCAGTACGTC. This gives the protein CASRSPRGGKLVYEQYV.

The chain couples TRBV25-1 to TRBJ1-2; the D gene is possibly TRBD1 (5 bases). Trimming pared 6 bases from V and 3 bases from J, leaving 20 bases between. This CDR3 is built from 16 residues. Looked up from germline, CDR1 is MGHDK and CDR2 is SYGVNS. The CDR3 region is CASSDASGALYYGYTF. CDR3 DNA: TGTGCCAGCAGCGACGCCTCTGGGGCTTTGTACTATGGCTACACCTTC.

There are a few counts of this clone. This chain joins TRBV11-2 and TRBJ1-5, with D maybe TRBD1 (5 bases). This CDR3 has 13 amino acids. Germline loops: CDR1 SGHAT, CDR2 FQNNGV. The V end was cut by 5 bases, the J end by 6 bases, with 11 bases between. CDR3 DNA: TGTGCCAGCAGCGACCAGGGAGGTCAGCCCCAGCATTTT. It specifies CASSDQGGQPQHF.

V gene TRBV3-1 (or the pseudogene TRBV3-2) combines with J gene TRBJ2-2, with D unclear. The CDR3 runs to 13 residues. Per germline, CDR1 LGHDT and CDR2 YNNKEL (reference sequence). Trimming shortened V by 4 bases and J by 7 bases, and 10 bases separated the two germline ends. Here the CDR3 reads CASSPRSGGELFF. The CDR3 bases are TGTGCCAGCAGCCCCCGCTCCGGCGGGGAGCTGTTTTTT.